The 30 T cell receptor beta chains presented below share a single source sample, sequenced in a study of blood T cell repertoires in COVID-19. Profiling relied on immunoSEQ multiplex PCR, and the TCRdb table lists in-frame clones only, not all of them. This repertoire shows 55,000 to 75,000 clones, approximately 80% found once; its top ten account for about 18%. The sequencing sample was made of peripheral blood. These TCRs come from a man between 65 and 85 years old who had recovered from COVID-19.

V gene TRBV6-5 combines with J gene TRBJ1-2; 8 nucleotides agree with TRBD1. Germline V lookup: CDR1 MNHEY, CDR2 SVGAGI. J lost 2 bases, V lost 4 bases, and 6 bases had no gene match. The CDR3 sequence is 15 residues long. CDR3 protein: CASSFENRGNYGYTF. The DNA for the CDR3 is TGTGCCAGCAGTTTCGAAAACAGGGGGAACTATGGCTACACCTTC.

This clone was recorded a few times. This chain uses TRBV2 with TRBJ2-3; TRBD1 agrees at 7 bases. The CDR3 covers 13 residues. The germline V gene has CDR1 SNHLY and CDR2 FYNNEI. J lost 3 bases, V lost 9 bases, and 6 bases had no gene match. For the CDR3, the DNA is TGTGCCAGTCAGGGGGACGGAACAGATACGCAGTATTTT. Its protein is CASQGDGTDTQYF.

Comment on this clone: One junction end disagrees with the germline gene, perhaps due to a read error. The chain combines TRBV19 with TRBJ2-2; 8 nucleotides line up with TRBD1. Germline CDR1 is LNHDA and CDR2 is SQIVND (reference sequence). The CDR3 is made up of 17 amino acids. DNA for the CDR3: TGTGCCAGTAGTATATCTGCACAGGGGGTGATCACCGGGAAGCTGTTTTTT. Translating it yields CASSISAQGVITGKLFF.

This clone was detected a few times. The chain joins TRBV5-6 to TRBJ1-6; D remains unclear. CDR1 and CDR2 from the germline V gene are SGHDT and YYEEEE. The germline V and J ends were trimmed by 1 base and 8 bases, with 10 bases remaining between them. The CDR3 is 14 amino acids. The CDR3 nucleotides are TGTGCCAGCAGCTTGATGACGGGAGATTCACCCCTCCACTTT. Translation: CASSLMTGDSPLHF.

The chain combines TRBV30 with TRBJ1-2, with TRBD1 identical over 10 bases. This CDR3 comprises 12 residues. CDR1 and CDR2 (germline): GTSNPN, SVGIG (reference sequence). The V and J ends lost 5 bases and 4 bases, in that order; junction bases with no gene match: 1. The CDR3 coding sequence is TGTGCCTGGGGGACAGGGGCCTATGGCTACACCTTC. This encodes CAWGTGAYGYTF.

This chain uses TRBV9 with TRBJ2-7, with 11 bases that match TRBD2. With V trimmed by 3 bases and J by 3 bases, 8 bases remained unmatched. Per germline, CDR1 SGDLS and CDR2 YYNGEE. The CDR3 sequence is 16 residues long. The CDR3 coding sequence is TGTGCCAGCAGCGCCCAGACTAGCGGGGCGTTCTACGAGCAGTACTTC. This sequence encodes CASSAQTSGAFYEQYF.

The chain is built from TRBV4-1 and TRBJ2-7; 7 bases are shared with TRBD1. The trim removed 1 base at V and 1 base at J, leaving 4 bases unmatched. Per germline, CDR1 MGHRA and CDR2 YSYEKL. This CDR3 contains 15 residues. DNA of the CDR3: TGCGCCAGCAGCCAAGGGACAGGTACATCCTACGAGCAGTACTTC. Its translation: CASSQGTGTSYEQYF.

The CDR3 is CASSNPRGDSYGYTF. CDR3 in DNA: TGTGCCAGCAGTAACCCCCGCGGGGATTCCTATGGCTACACCTTC. The chain carries TRBV6-2 or TRBV6-3 and TRBJ1-2, with unresolved D. Trimming shortened V by 5 bases and J by 4 bases, and 17 bases separated the two germline ends. Per germline, CDR1 MNHEY and CDR2 SVGEGT. CDR3 size: 15 residues.

CDR3 amino acids: CASSQTFSDKATNEKLFF. The DNA for the CDR3 is TGTGCCAGCAGTCAGACGTTTTCGGACAAAGCAACTAATGAAAAACTGTTTTTT. The V gene is TRBV3-1 (or the pseudogene TRBV3-2), the J gene TRBJ1-4; TRBD1 might be the D (5 bases). Trimming took 6 bases from V and 0 from J, leaving 20 bases between them. The CDR3 is made up of 18 amino acids. Germline lookup yields CDR1 LGHDT and CDR2 YNNKEL (reference sequence).

J is TRBJ1-2 and V is TRBV27; 8 positions match TRBD1. CDR1 and CDR2 from the germline V gene are MNHEY and SMNVEV (reference sequence). This CDR3 is 15 amino acids long. The V segment lost 3 bases and the J segment 4 bases; nucleotides outside the gene matches: 7. CDR3 nucleotide sequence: TGTGCCAGCAGTTTCTCAGGGGGCGCGCGCTATGGCTACACCTTC. It yields the protein CASSFSGGARYGYTF.

The rearrangement uses TRBV6-5 and TRBJ2-7, with D possibly TRBD1 on 5 matching bases. Trimming removed 4 bases from V and 0 bases from J, with 16 bases in between. CDR3 length equals 16 residues. In germline, CDR1 is MNHEY, CDR2 SVGAGI. This CDR3 reads CASSSLRTRSSYEQYF. In DNA, the CDR3 is TGTGCCAGCAGTTCATTACGGACACGGAGCTCCTACGAGCAGTACTTC.

This clone was seen a single time. J is TRBJ2-3 and V is TRBV30; 11 bases agree with TRBD1. After removal of 1 base from V and 3 bases from J, the junction contained 3 bases not matched to a gene. The CDR3 is made up of 15 amino acids. Germline CDR1 and CDR2: GTSNPN and SVGIG (reference sequence). The CDR3 reads CAWSGDRGRTDTQYF. DNA of the CDR3: TGTGCCTGGAGTGGGGACAGGGGGAGAACAGATACGCAGTATTTT.

The chain carries TRBV28 and TRBJ1-6; D is possibly TRBD1 (5 bases). The V end lost 2 bases, the J end lost 10 bases, and 15 bases lay between the germline ends. This CDR3 has 15 amino acids. Per germline, CDR1 MDHEN and CDR2 SYDVKM. CDR3 loop: CASSLMQGGYSPLHF. CDR3 nucleotides: TGTGCCAGCAGTTTAATGCAGGGAGGTTACTCACCCCTCCACTTT. The variable domain in full, with the rest retrieved from reference TRBV28 and TRBJ1-6, is DVKVTQSSRYLVKRTGEKVFLECVQDMDHENMFWYRQDPGLGLRLIYFSYDVKMKEKGDIPEGYSVSREKKERFSLILESASTNQTSMYLCASSLMQGGYSPLHFGNGTRLTVT.

V gene TRBV11-3 combines with J gene TRBJ1-2; 9 positions match TRBD1. Germline CDR1 reads SGHNT; CDR2 reads YENEEA. The junction had 8 bases not matched to a gene; V was cut back by 5 bases and J by 4 bases. The CDR3 sequence is 15 residues long. Written as DNA, the CDR3 is TGTGCCAGCAGCCCTGGACAGGGGACATCCTATGGCTACACCTTC. Amino acids: CASSPGQGTSYGYTF.

In this sample, this clone turned up many times. The V call is TRBV12-3 or TRBV12-4, the J call TRBJ2-2; weak D call: TRBD2 (5 bases). The length of the CDR3 is 11 residues. V was trimmed by 7 bases and J by 8 bases, leaving 8 bases between them. CDR3 coding DNA: TGTGCCAGCAATACTAGGGGGGAGCTGTTTTTT. As protein: CASNTRGELFF.

As DNA, the CDR3 is TGTGCCAGCAGTGCAGACAGGACAGTCTATGGCTACACCTTC. It translates to CASSADRTVYGYTF. The chain links TRBV28 to TRBJ1-2; possible D gene TRBD1, 6 bases. This CDR3 comprises 14 residues. The germline V gene has CDR1 MDHEN and CDR2 SYDVKM. V was cut by 5 bases and J by 4 bases, with 14 bases left in between.

This chain joins TRBV13 and TRBJ1-4; 7 bases fit TRBD1. Germline trimming cut 5 bases from V and 3 bases from J; bases unmatched to any gene: 9. Germline lookup yields CDR1 PRHDT and CDR2 FYEKMQ (reference sequence). The CDR3 is 16 amino acids. The CDR3 is CASSATRTGPNEKLFF. The CDR3 DNA follows: TGTGCCAGCAGCGCCACGCGGACAGGACCTAATGAAAAACTGTTTTTT.

This clone occurred a few times. The CDR3 nucleotides read TGTGCCAGCAGCCGGCGGGGAGGGGACTATGGCTACACCTTC. It codes for CASSRRGGDYGYTF. This chain joins TRBV5-6 and TRBJ1-2, with a possible D match to TRBD1 (5 bases). V lost 4 bases and J lost 3, with 13 bases in between. Germline V gene sequence: CDR1 SGHDT, CDR2 YYEEEE. The CDR3 runs to 14 residues.

The rearrangement uses TRBV5-4 and TRBJ1-2; D call uncertain. V shed 4 bases and J shed 1 base, with 11 bases lying between them. CDR3 length: 14 residues. The germline V gene has CDR1 SGHNT and CDR2 YYREEE (reference sequence). This CDR3 reads CASSVETGNYGYTF. The CDR3 nucleotides read TGTGCCAGCAGCGTGGAGACGGGTAACTATGGCTACACCTTC.

The chain combines TRBV21-1 with TRBJ2-5; the D call in the table, TRBD2, was not verified against the DNA. TRBV21-1 corresponds to a pseudogene. The CDR3 has 17 amino acids. This chain's CDR3 is CASASLDRGKLFGTQYF. CDR3 nucleotides: TGTGCCAGCGCCTCTCTTGATCGGGGGAAACTTTTTGGGACCCAGTACTTC.

This clone has a single count. The chain joins TRBV11-3 to TRBJ1-3, with 7 bases that match TRBD1. V lost 5 bases, J lost 4 bases, and 5 bases stayed unmatched. Germline V gene sequence: CDR1 SGHNT, CDR2 YENEEA. CDR3 length: 14 residues. Written as DNA, the CDR3 is TGTGCCAGCAGCCCGAGGGACAGAGGAAACACCATATATTTT. Residues: CASSPRDRGNTIYF.

The chain couples TRBV28 to TRBJ2-3, with 8 bases fitting TRBD1. CDR1 MDHEN and CDR2 SYDVKM come from the germline V gene. The trim removed 5 bases at V and 4 bases at J, leaving 8 bases unmatched. The CDR3 spans 15 residues. CDR3: CASSPGQGGADTQYF. CDR3 nucleotide sequence: TGTGCCAGCAGTCCCGGACAGGGTGGCGCAGATACGCAGTATTTT.

The V and J genes are TRBV19 and TRBJ1-3, with TRBD1 matching 8 bases. The ends lost 5 bases at V and 2 bases at J; junction bases unmatched: 5. The germline V gene encodes CDR1 LNHDA and CDR2 SQIVND (reference sequence). There are 15 residues in the CDR3. The CDR3 DNA sequence: TGTGCCAGTAGTGAACAGGGGGTGCCTGGAAACACCATATATTTT. This codes for CASSEQGVPGNTIYF. Full variable domain (rest looked up from reference TRBV19 and TRBJ1-3): DGGITQSPKYLFRKEGQNVTLSCEQNLNHDAMYWYRQDPGQGLRLIYYSQIVNDFQKGDIAEGYSVSREKKESFPLTVTSAQKNPTAFYLCASSEQGVPGNTIYFGEGSWLTVV.

The chain is built from TRBV6-5 and TRBJ1-2; TRBD1 is a possible D gene (6 bases). CDR3 length equals 15 residues. Trimming took off 5 bases at V and 4 bases at J, with 17 bases between the two ends. Germline CDR1 MNHEY, CDR2 SVGAGI. CDR3 nucleotide sequence: TGTGCCAGCAGTATACAGGGCCGTTACAGCTATGGCTACACCTTC. Protein product: CASSIQGRYSYGYTF.

The chain combines TRBV5-1 with TRBJ2-1; TRBD2 agrees at 9 bases. After removal of 7 bases from V and 4 bases from J, the junction contained 6 bases not matched to a gene. The V gene's germline CDR1 is SGHRS and CDR2 YFSETQ. This CDR3 comprises 14 residues. The CDR3 nucleotides are TGCGCCAGCGGGAGCGGGAGGTTATACAATGAGCAGTTCTTC. It specifies CASGSGRLYNEQFF.

The gene calls are TRBV11-2 and TRBJ1-5, with D maybe TRBD1 (6 bases). The CDR3 totals 16 residues. The V gene's germline CDR1 is SGHAT and CDR2 FQNNGV. Trimming took 5 bases from V and 2 from J, leaving 16 bases between them. This CDR3 reads CASSPAGGGGNQPQHF. CDR3 nucleotides: TGTGCCAGCAGCCCTGCCGGGGGGGGCGGCAATCAGCCCCAGCATTTT.

The rearrangement joins TRBV7-2 to TRBJ2-5; possibly TRBD2 for D (6 bases). Germline V CDR1 and CDR2: SGHTA, FQGNSA. The ends were cut back, 5 bases at V and 3 bases at J, with 13 bases in the middle. This CDR3 has 14 amino acids. CDR3 amino acids: CASSLSGGEETQYF. The DNA for the CDR3 is TGTGCCAGCAGCCTCTCCGGGGGTGAAGAGACCCAGTACTTC.

The chain combines TRBV28 with TRBJ1-2; 7 bases align to TRBD1. Germline-derived CDR1 and CDR2 are MDHEN and SYDVKM. J was trimmed by 0 bases and V by 2 bases; bases with no gene match: 6. The CDR3 covers 16 residues. The CDR3 nucleotides are TGTGCCAGCAGTTTAGAACAGGGGTCCCCTAACTATGGCTACACCTTC. Protein sequence: CASSLEQGSPNYGYTF.

This chain links TRBV7-2 with TRBJ1-2; no clear D gene. Germline V CDR1 and CDR2: SGHTA, FQGNSA. This CDR3 contains 12 residues. V was cut by 3 bases and J by 6 bases, with 8 bases left in between. In DNA, the CDR3 is TGTGCCAGCAGCTTCTCGGGTGATGGCTACACCTTC. It is translated as CASSFSGDGYTF.

This sequence joins TRBV6-5 and TRBJ1-6, with D maybe TRBD1 (5 bases). The CDR3 runs 15 residues. V gave up 7 bases and J gave up 6 bases, with 16 bases separating them. CDR1 and CDR2 from the germline V gene are MNHEY and SVGAGI. The CDR3 sequence: CASTSPVGGNSPLHF. The DNA of the CDR3 is TGTGCCAGCACCTCCCCCGTCGGGGGTAATTCACCCCTCCACTTT.